This is a list of T cell receptor beta chains from one sample in a study of T cell changes during pregnancy in multiple sclerosis. Libraries were prepared by immunoSEQ multiplex PCR; TCRdb keeps only in-frame clonotypes and omits some of them. The table lists about 33,000 clones, 90% to 95% of them singletons. Sequenced here: CD4+ T cells from peripheral blood mononuclear cells, sampled in the third trimester of pregnancy. The source is a female donor in good health, enrolled as a control in a pregnancy study. Both conserved end residues are part of each CDR3. Each record gives: D gene, clone size, V gene, J gene, CDR3 protein. D genes are given only for firm matches. Clone size appears in some rows only: once, few, many, or a class for an expanded clone.

D gene: TRBD1
clone size: -
V gene: TRBV29-1
J gene: TRBJ1-1
CDR3 protein: CSVGTGNSAAFF

D gene: -
clone size: once
V gene: TRBV19
J gene: TRBJ2-3
CDR3 protein: CASSRRGFTDTQYF

D gene: TRBD2
clone size: -
V gene: TRBV11-2
J gene: TRBJ2-1
CDR3 protein: CASSLISSGSTSYNEQFF

D gene: TRBD2
clone size: -
V gene: TRBV27
J gene: TRBJ2-5
CDR3 protein: CASRGLAGKETQYF

D gene: -
clone size: -
V gene: TRBV27
J gene: TRBJ2-7
CDR3 protein: CASSRAQGTYEQYF

D gene: TRBD1
clone size: -
V gene: TRBV6-5
J gene: TRBJ2-7
CDR3 protein: CASSYVGQGYEQYF

D gene: -
clone size: -
V gene: TRBV18
J gene: TRBJ1-1
CDR3 protein: CASTKTDGDTEAFF

D gene: TRBD2
clone size: -
V gene: TRBV9
J gene: TRBJ2-5
CDR3 protein: CASSARLAGGQETQYF

D gene: -
clone size: once
V gene: TRBV15
J gene: TRBJ2-1
CDR3 protein: CATSRVNNEQFF

D gene: TRBD1
clone size: -
V gene: TRBV5-1
J gene: TRBJ2-2
CDR3 protein: CASSLEGRGTTGELFF

D gene: -
clone size: -
V gene: TRBV29-1
J gene: TRBJ2-2
CDR3 protein: CSVSPGNTGELFF

D gene: TRBD1
clone size: -
V gene: TRBV6-5
J gene: TRBJ2-6
CDR3 protein: CASTGGTGANVLTF

D gene: TRBD2
clone size: -
V gene: TRBV19
J gene: TRBJ2-7
CDR3 protein: CASSIPGGLYEQYF

D gene: TRBD1
clone size: -
V gene: TRBV29-1
J gene: TRBJ1-3
CDR3 protein: CSSTGESGNTIYF

D gene: TRBD1
clone size: -
V gene: TRBV2
J gene: TRBJ2-7
CDR3 protein: CASRGTDRRYF

D gene: -
clone size: -
V gene: TRBV5-1
J gene: TRBJ1-4
CDR3 protein: CASSARQDEKLFF

D gene: -
clone size: -
V gene: TRBV13
J gene: TRBJ2-7
CDR3 protein: CASSLVRGFSSYEQYF